Shown below are 22 T cell receptor beta chains from a single sample sequenced in a study of T cells in Graves' hyperthyroidism and ophthalmopathy. The TCR beta CDR3 regions underwent amplification using RNA transcripts as the source. The HTBI set primed first-round TCR CDR3 RT-PCR. TCRdb re-called the multiplex PCR reads with MiXCR, one entry per CDR3 protein. Of 350,000 to 500,000 distinct CDR3 sequences in the sample, 12% to 15% were seen once. Sequenced: blood. The receptors derive from a woman in her late teens or twenties with Graves' hyperthyroidism.

This clonotype was seen many times. The gene calls are TRBV20-1 and TRBJ2-5; D is ambiguous. This CDR3 is 14 amino acids long. V lost 0 bases and J lost 5, with 13 bases in between. CDR1 and CDR2 from the germline V gene are DFQATT and SNEGSKA (reference sequence). CDR3 loop: CSAREGTDPETQYF. CDR3 bases: TGCAGTGCTAGAGAAGGCACCGACCCTGAGACCCAGTACTTC.

In its sample, this clonotype was seen a few times. The chain combines TRBV24-1 with TRBJ2-3; D may correspond to TRBD1 or TRBD2 (5 bases each). This CDR3 comprises 14 residues. The ends were cut back, 4 bases at V and 6 bases at J, with 13 bases in the middle. Looked up from germline, CDR1 is KGHDR and CDR2 is SFDVKD. The CDR3 protein is CATSEPHGADTQYF. The DNA of the CDR3 is TGTGCCACCAGTGAACCCCACGGGGCCGATACGCAGTATTTT.

The V gene is TRBV19, the J gene TRBJ1-3, with D maybe TRBD1 (5 bases). Trimming removed 3 bases at V and 0 bases at J, with 9 bases between. Germline V gene sequence: CDR1 LNHDA, CDR2 SQIVND (reference sequence). The CDR3 extends over 15 amino acids. CDR3 coding DNA: TGTGCCAGTAGTATTACAGGACCCTCTGGAAACACCATATATTTT. This sequence encodes CASSITGPSGNTIYF.

This clonotype was recorded at least ten times. V gene TRBV28 combines with J gene TRBJ1-5, with D unresolved. V was trimmed by 6 bases and J by 2 bases, leaving 8 bases between them. The CDR3 is made up of 13 amino acids. Germline assignment: CDR1 MDHEN and CDR2 SYDVKM. The CDR3 reads CASSHGRNQPQHF. The CDR3 region has the DNA TGTGCCAGCAGCCATGGACGCAATCAGCCCCAGCATTTT.

This clonotype was seen many times. The CDR3, as DNA: TGTGCCAGCACCCCTACGGGTCGATCCTACAATGAGCAGTTCTTC. It is translated as CASTPTGRSYNEQFF. V and J are TRBV28 and TRBJ2-1, with D uncertain. The CDR3 consists of 15 residues. Trimming took off 7 bases at V and 1 base at J, with 14 bases between the two ends. Germline assignment: CDR1 MDHEN and CDR2 SYDVKM.

In this sample, this clonotype turned up many times. The chain combines TRBV7-2 with TRBJ2-7; 11 bases fit TRBD1. Germline assignment: CDR1 SGHTA and CDR2 FQGNSA. The V and J ends lost 4 bases and 6 bases, in that order; junction bases with no gene match: 8. There are 15 residues in the CDR3. The CDR3 region has the DNA TGTGCCAGCAGCTACCGGACAGGGGGCGGGGGCGAGCAGTACTTC. This gives the protein CASSYRTGGGGEQYF. Based on the CDR3 plus reference TRBV7-2 and TRBJ2-7, the full variable domain is GAGVSQSPSNKVTEKGKDVELRCDPISGHTALYWYRQSLGQGLEFLIYFQGNSAPDKSGLPSDRFSAERTGGSVSTLTIQRTQQEDSAVYLCASSYRTGGGGEQYFGPGTRLTVT.

This chain joins TRBV20-1 and TRBJ1-5; D call uncertain. Trimming pared 6 bases from V and 0 bases from J, leaving 9 bases between. Germline lookup yields CDR1 DFQATT and CDR2 SNEGSKA (reference sequence). The CDR3 is 13 residues long. The CDR3 DNA follows: TGCAGTGCCAACGGCTATAGCAATCAGCCCCAGCATTTT. The encoded protein is CSANGYSNQPQHF.

The chain recombines TRBV9 with TRBJ2-6, with a possible D match to TRBD1 (6 bases). The CDR3 runs 18 residues. Looked up from germline, CDR1 is SGDLS and CDR2 is YYNGEE. Trimming cost V 0 bases and J 0 bases, with 13 bases left between them. CDR3 region: CASSVGHLQGSGANVLTF. For the CDR3, the DNA is TGTGCCAGCAGCGTAGGGCACCTACAGGGCTCTGGGGCCAACGTCCTGACTTTC. Drawing the rest from reference TRBV9 and TRBJ2-6, the complete variable domain is DSGVTQTPKHLITATGQRVTLRCSPRSGDLSVYWYQQSLDQGLQFLIQYYNGEERAKGNILERFSAQQFPDLHSELNLSSLELGDSALYFCASSVGHLQGSGANVLTFGAGSRLTVL.

This clonotype was counted only a few times. The rearrangement joins TRBV7-2 to TRBJ1-1; 7 nucleotides align to TRBD1. The CDR3 consists of 15 residues. V lost 5 bases and J lost 4; bases outside the gene matches: 10. Per the germline V gene, CDR1 is SGHTA and CDR2 is FQGNSA. DNA of the CDR3: TGTGCCAGCAGCCCAGACAGGGTATTAAGCACTGAAGCTTTCTTT. Translating gives CASSPDRVLSTEAFF. The complete variable domain, with remaining parts taken from reference TRBV7-2 and TRBJ1-1, reads GAGVSQSPSNKVTEKGKDVELRCDPISGHTALYWYRQSLGQGLEFLIYFQGNSAPDKSGLPSDRFSAERTGGSVSTLTIQRTQQEDSAVYLCASSPDRVLSTEAFFGQGTRLTVV.

The table lists this clonotype with many counts. This chain uses TRBV6-1 with TRBJ2-3, with 8 bases lining up with TRBD2. V lost 8 bases and J lost 5; bases outside the gene matches: 12. The CDR3 sequence is 15 residues long. Germline V lookup: CDR1 MNHNS, CDR2 SASEGT. CDR3 sequence: CASGIAGMRGDTQYF. CDR3 nucleotides: TGTGCCAGCGGAATAGCGGGGATGAGAGGAGATACGCAGTATTTT.

This clonotype was seen repeatedly, ten times or more. V usage is TRBV6-1 and J usage is TRBJ2-1; 13 bases are shared with TRBD2. V lost 6 bases, J lost 6 bases, and 8 bases stayed unmatched. Germline V CDR1 and CDR2: MNHNS, SASEGT. This CDR3 is built from 16 residues. CDR3 residues: CASSSTSGRAVNEQFF. In DNA, the CDR3 is TGTGCCAGCAGCTCCACTAGCGGGAGGGCCGTCAATGAGCAGTTCTTC.

This clonotype was picked up many times. The chain combines TRBV3-1 with TRBJ2-7; no firm D call. This CDR3 spans 12 amino acids. V lost 1 base to trimming and J lost 1 base, with 2 bases between them. Germline CDR1 LGHDT, CDR2 YNNKEL (reference sequence). The CDR3 reads CASSQASYEQYF. CDR3 DNA sequence: TGTGCCAGCAGCCAAGCTTCCTACGAGCAGTACTTC.

The chain couples TRBV12-3 or TRBV12-4 to TRBJ2-7; D might be TRBD1 (6 bases). The V and J ends lost 6 bases and 9 bases respectively, with 21 bases between them. The CDR3 loop spans 14 amino acids. Here the CDR3 DNA reads TGTGCCAGCAGCCAAGGCGCAAGTCCGGACAGGCAGTACTTC. Translating gives CASSQGASPDRQYF.

This clonotype was counted many times. This chain links TRBV20-1 with TRBJ2-7, with 10 bases matching TRBD2. Trimming cost V 1 base and J 5 bases; bases outside gene matches: 2. Germline V gene sequence: CDR1 DFQATT, CDR2 SNEGSKA (reference sequence). This CDR3 has 13 amino acids. CDR3 DNA: TGCAGTGCTAGAGCTAGCGGGAGCCACGAGCAGTACTTC. Translating it yields CSARASGSHEQYF.

This clonotype was counted at least ten times. The V call is TRBV10-1, the J call TRBJ2-7; either TRBD1 or TRBD2 may supply D (6 bases each). Trimming left V 0 bases short and J 4 bases short, with 16 bases between. CDR1 is WNHNN and CDR2 is SYGVQD in the germline V gene (reference sequence). This CDR3 has 16 residues. The CDR3 loop is CASSESLGTGTYEQYF. The CDR3 DNA reads TGCGCCAGCAGTGAGTCCTTAGGAACAGGGACTTACGAGCAGTACTTC.

The chain recombines TRBV6-2 or TRBV6-3 with TRBJ1-1; 7 bases are a match to TRBD1. The CDR3 runs to 16 residues. V lost 2 bases to trimming and J lost 4 bases; unmatched junction nucleotides: 10. The germline V gene encodes CDR1 MNHEY and CDR2 SVGEGT. The CDR3 sequence is CASSYPPGGLATEAFF. The CDR3 DNA is TGTGCCAGCAGTTACCCACCAGGGGGGCTGGCCACTGAAGCTTTCTTT.

V gene TRBV6-5 combines with J gene TRBJ1-3; unclear D gene. Germline CDR1 MNHEY, CDR2 SVGAGI. Trimming stripped 2 bases from V and 4 bases from J, with 9 bases between. The CDR3 extends over 14 amino acids. The CDR3 DNA follows: TGTGCCAGCAGTTACACGAGATCAGGAAACACCATATATTTT. Translated, it gives CASSYTRSGNTIYF.

This clonotype was seen repeatedly, ten times or more. CDR3 sequence: CASRQIAGGLPNEQFF. The DNA for the CDR3 is TGTGCCAGCAGGCAAATAGCGGGAGGGCTGCCCAATGAGCAGTTCTTC. V and J are TRBV7-8 and TRBJ2-1; TRBD2 aligns across 11 bases. The junction had 10 bases not matched to a gene; V was cut back by 6 bases and J by 6 bases. The CDR3 has 16 amino acids. Germline V gene sequence: CDR1 SGHVS, CDR2 FQNEAQ. The complete variable domain, with remaining parts taken from reference TRBV7-8 and TRBJ2-1, reads GAGVSQSPRYKVAKRGQDVALRCDPISGHVSLFWYQQALGQGPEFLTYFQNEAQLDKSGLPSDRFFAERPEGSVSTLKIQRTQQEDSAVYLCASRQIAGGLPNEQFFGPGTRLTVL.

In its sample, this clonotype was seen a few times. This CDR3 is CSARATGTGGHYGYTF. The CDR3 DNA reads as TGCAGTGCTAGGGCGACCGGGACAGGGGGCCACTATGGCTACACCTTC. The chain combines TRBV20-1 with TRBJ1-2; 12 bases are a match to TRBD1. Germline V lookup: CDR1 DFQATT, CDR2 SNEGSKA (reference sequence). CDR3 size: 16 residues. The V segment lost 3 bases and the J segment 3 bases; nucleotides outside the gene matches: 8.

This clonotype was observed at least ten times. V is TRBV11-3 and J is TRBJ2-7, with 8 bases aligning to TRBD1. Germline values: CDR1 SGHNT, CDR2 YENEEA. Trimming cost V 5 bases and J 7 bases; bases outside gene matches: 10. The CDR3 has 14 residues. CDR3 residues: CASSATGVSREQYF. The CDR3 DNA reads as TGTGCCAGCAGCGCGACAGGGGTTTCTCGGGAGCAGTACTTC.

This clonotype was seen repeatedly, ten times or more. The chain employs TRBV9 and TRBJ1-2; no reliable D call. The CDR3 has 12 amino acids. V was clipped by 3 bases and J by 3 bases, with 6 bases between them. Germline CDR1 SGDLS, CDR2 YYNGEE. The CDR3 loop is CASSARDYGYTF. DNA of the CDR3: TGTGCCAGCAGCGCCCGCGACTATGGCTACACCTTC.

The chain recombines TRBV7-9 with TRBJ1-2; the match to TRBD1 covers 9 bases. Germline assignment: CDR1 SEHNR and CDR2 FQNEAQ (reference sequence). After removal of 5 bases from V and 4 bases from J, the junction contained 20 bases not matched to a gene. CDR3 size: 19 residues. The CDR3 protein is CASSDSAGTGYPEGYGYTF. The CDR3, as DNA: TGTGCCAGCAGCGATTCTGCCGGGACAGGGTATCCCGAGGGCTATGGCTACACCTTC.